The 24 T cell receptor beta chains below were found in one sample sequenced in a study of blood T cell repertoires in COVID-19. This table comes from immunoSEQ multiplex PCR, and its TCRdb copy is limited to in-frame clones, with some not included. The sample includes approximately 150,000 clones, about nine tenths of them seen just once. The sequenced sample consisted of peripheral blood. All receptors come from a man aged 45-65 years who had recovered from COVID-19.

V is TRBV6-5 and J is TRBJ2-7; 7 bases align to TRBD1. This CDR3 has 13 amino acids. V was pared by 6 bases and J by 4 bases, with 6 bases of the junction left unmatched. Germline CDR1 is MNHEY and CDR2 is SVGAGI. CDR3 in amino acids: CASRRQGRYEQYF. The CDR3 DNA is TGTGCCAGCAGACGACAGGGTCGGTACGAGCAGTACTTC.

In its sample, this clone is hyperexpanded (1% or more). V is TRBV7-2 and J is TRBJ2-7, with D possibly matching TRBD2 (6 bases). Germline V gene data show CDR1 as SGHTA and CDR2 as FQGNSA. The CDR3 length is 13 residues. Trimming removed 0 bases at V and 6 bases at J, with 9 bases between. The chain's CDR3 is CASSLALGGEQYF. Here the CDR3 DNA reads TGTGCCAGCAGCTTAGCGCTCGGGGGCGAGCAGTACTTC.

J is TRBJ1-4 and V is TRBV6-5, with TRBD1 as a possible D gene (5 bases). Germline CDR1 is MNHEY and CDR2 is SVGAGI. This CDR3 region has 15 residues. V was pared by 5 bases and J by 4 bases, with 14 bases between. The CDR3 region has the DNA TGTGCCAGCAGTCGTGGGGCGTATAGTAATGAAAAACTGTTTTTT. This encodes CASSRGAYSNEKLFF.

The chain is built from TRBV19 and TRBJ1-2; tentative D call: TRBD1 (6 bases). Germline V lookup: CDR1 LNHDA, CDR2 SQIVND (reference sequence). The CDR3 length is 12 residues. The germline V and J ends were trimmed by 7 bases and 1 base, with 7 bases remaining between them. Written as DNA, the CDR3 is TGTGCCAGTAAGGGGGTTAACTATGGCTACACCTTC. As protein: CASKGVNYGYTF.

This clone was observed a handful of times. The chain employs TRBV7-9 and TRBJ1-2; the D is unclear. Germline V gene sequence: CDR1 SEHNR, CDR2 FQNEAQ (reference sequence). The length of the CDR3 is 12 residues. V was trimmed by 4 bases and J by 10 bases, leaving 13 bases between them. CDR3 sequence (DNA): TGTGCCAGCAGCTCTGAAGTAACGGTCTACACCTTC. Protein: CASSSEVTVYTF.

This clone came up once. This rearrangement joins TRBV12-3 or TRBV12-4 to TRBJ1-1; D is ambiguous. CDR3 length: 11 amino acids. The ends were cut back, 7 bases at V and 1 base at J, with 4 bases in the middle. For the CDR3, the DNA is TGTGCCAGCATATCGAACACTGAAGCTTTCTTT. This codes for CASISNTEAFF.

CDR3 protein: CASSSMGTGRETQYF. The CDR3 DNA follows: TGCGCCAGCAGCTCAATGGGGACAGGGCGGGAGACCCAGTACTTC. The V and J genes are TRBV5-1 and TRBJ2-5; 9 positions match TRBD1. Germline CDR1 reads SGHRS; CDR2 reads YFSETQ. The CDR3 is 15 residues long. V shed 3 bases and J 5 bases; nucleotides not matched to a gene: 8.

V usage is TRBV15 and J usage is TRBJ1-5, with TRBD1 matching over 8 bases. In germline, CDR1 is LNHNV, CDR2 YYDKDF (reference sequence). CDR3 size: 15 residues. The V gene end was trimmed by 0 bases and the J gene end by 7 bases; junction bases not matched to a gene: 5. The CDR3 DNA follows: TGTGCCACCAGCAGAGAAGGACAGGGAAGGCAGCCCCAGCATTTT. Translating it yields CATSREGQGRQPQHF.

This chain links TRBV13 with TRBJ2-3, with D possibly matching TRBD1 (6 bases). V lost 6 bases, J lost 0 bases, and 16 bases lay in between. Germline-derived CDR1 and CDR2 are PRHDT and FYEKMQ (reference sequence). The length of the CDR3 is 16 residues. CDR3 sequence: CASSPRGSTSTDTQYF. The CDR3 region has the DNA TGTGCCAGCAGTCCAAGGGGGTCAACTAGCACAGATACGCAGTATTTT.

The chain combines TRBV6-2 or TRBV6-3 with TRBJ2-3; the match to TRBD2 covers 10 bases. Germline loops: CDR1 MNHEY, CDR2 SVGEGT. CDR3 length: 16 residues. With 0 bases clipped from V and 1 base from J, the junction kept 1 base outside the gene matches. The CDR3 protein is CASSYSSGGGTDTQYF. The CDR3 DNA reads TGTGCCAGCAGTTACTCGAGCGGGGGGGGCACAGATACGCAGTATTTT.

J is TRBJ2-2 and V is TRBV5-8; weak D call: TRBD2 (5 bases). The ends were cut back, 4 bases at V and 5 bases at J, with 15 bases in the middle. Germline V lookup: CDR1 SGHTS, CDR2 YDEGEE. CDR3 length: 15 amino acids. In DNA, the CDR3 is TGTGCCAGCAGCCTGGTGGCAGGCGGGACCGGGGAGCTGTTTTTT. Translation gives CASSLVAGGTGELFF. The entire variable domain, with the rest obtained from reference TRBV5-8 and TRBJ2-2, is as follows: EAGVTQSPTHLIKTRGQQATLRCSPISGHTSVYWYQQALGLGLQFLLWYDEGEERNRGNFPPRFSGRQFPNYSSELNVNALELEDSALYLCASSLVAGGTGELFFGEGSRLTVL.

The chain is built from TRBV7-2 and TRBJ1-2; no firm D call. CDR1 SGHTA and CDR2 FQGNSA come from the germline V gene. The length of the CDR3 is 13 residues. The ends were cut back, 5 bases at V and 8 bases at J, with 15 bases in the middle. The CDR3 DNA follows: TGTGCCAGCAGCCCCCGGGGAAATGAGGGCTACACCTTC. Protein: CASSPRGNEGYTF.

This chain links TRBV5-1 with TRBJ1-1, with D possibly being TRBD1 (6 bases). With 4 bases removed from V and 0 bases from J, the gap between germline ends came to 13 bases. The CDR3 loop spans 15 amino acids. Germline V lookup: CDR1 SGHRS, CDR2 YFSETQ. The CDR3, as DNA: TGCGCCAGCAGCCCAGGACAGATCTTGAACACTGAAGCTTTCTTT. As protein: CASSPGQILNTEAFF.

CDR3 DNA: TGTGCCAGTAGTATAAGCGGGGACACGGGTGAAAAACTGTTTTTT. This sequence encodes CASSISGDTGEKLFF. This chain connects TRBV19 to TRBJ1-4, with D possibly being TRBD1 (6 bases). Trimming shortened V by 2 bases and J by 7 bases, and 14 bases separated the two germline ends. Germline-derived CDR1 and CDR2 are LNHDA and SQIVND (reference sequence). The CDR3 has 15 amino acids.

The rearrangement joins TRBV7-8 to TRBJ2-7; TRBD2 matches 11 bases. Trimming removed 5 bases from V and 2 bases from J; junction bases left unmatched: 5. Germline assignment: CDR1 SGHVS and CDR2 FQNEAQ. This CDR3 contains 15 residues. CDR3 sequence reads: CASSLLAGGTYEQYF. The CDR3 DNA reads as TGTGCCAGCAGCCTGCTAGCGGGGGGTACCTACGAGCAGTACTTC.

The rearrangement joins TRBV19 to TRBJ1-5; D uncertain. CDR1 is LNHDA, CDR2 SQIVND, per germline (reference sequence). The CDR3 extends over 13 amino acids. Trimming stripped 7 bases from V and 3 bases from J, with 10 bases between. In nucleotides, the CDR3 is TGTGCCAGTATCGGCGGGTACAATCAGCCCCAGCATTTT. Translating it yields CASIGGYNQPQHF.

V gene TRBV4-3 combines with J gene TRBJ1-6; TRBD1 matches 7 bases. This CDR3 comprises 19 residues. The V and J ends lost 1 base and 7 bases, in that order; junction bases with no gene match: 16. Germline V gene lookup returns CDR1 LGHNA and CDR2 YSLEER. The CDR3 region is CASSQALMRGRVGNSPLHF. DNA of the CDR3: TGCGCCAGCAGCCAAGCCCTCATGAGGGGGCGAGTTGGGAATTCACCCCTCCACTTT.

The rearrangement uses TRBV5-1 and TRBJ2-1; TRBD1 is a possible D gene (5 bases). V lost 2 bases and J 8 bases, leaving 14 bases between the germline ends. Germline lookup yields CDR1 SGHRS and CDR2 YFSETQ. This CDR3 region has 14 residues. The chain's CDR3 is CASSLTSGKHEQFF. Here the CDR3 DNA reads TGCGCCAGCAGCTTAACTTCAGGGAAGCATGAGCAGTTCTTC.

This clone came up a few times. The J gene is TRBJ1-2, the V gene TRBV5-5, with unresolved D. The germline V gene has CDR1 SGHKS and CDR2 YYEKEE (reference sequence). The CDR3 spans 13 residues. Between the trimmed V and J ends, which lost 0 bases and 3 bases, there was a span of 6 bases. Here the CDR3 reads CASSLEPDYGYTF. The DNA of the CDR3 is TGTGCCAGCAGCTTGGAGCCCGACTATGGCTACACCTTC.

The chain is built from TRBV6-5 and TRBJ2-2; D may be TRBD1 (5 bases). Deletions cut 6 bases from V and 3 bases from J, with 8 bases between. The CDR3 is 13 residues long. CDR1 and CDR2 (germline): MNHEY, SVGAGI. CDR3: CASRGQDTGELFF. Here the CDR3 DNA reads TGTGCCAGCAGGGGGCAGGACACCGGGGAGCTGTTTTTT.

V is TRBV6-5 and J is TRBJ2-7; 8 bases are a match to TRBD2. The CDR3 runs to 13 residues. The germline V gene has CDR1 MNHEY and CDR2 SVGAGI. V gave up 6 bases and J gave up 0 bases; unmatched junction bases: 1. Here the CDR3 DNA reads TGTGCCAGCAGCGGGAGGGACTCCTACGAGCAGTACTTC. Translating it yields CASSGRDSYEQYF.

The rearrangement uses TRBV9 and TRBJ1-3, with no clear D. Germline CDR1 SGDLS, CDR2 YYNGEE. The CDR3 length is 13 residues. Trimming pared 5 bases from V and 4 bases from J, leaving 10 bases between. CDR3 amino acids: CASSGASGNTIYF. The CDR3 nucleotides are TGTGCCAGCAGTGGAGCTTCAGGAAACACCATATATTTT.

The chain couples TRBV12-3 or TRBV12-4 to TRBJ1-1; the D is unclear. V was cut by 8 bases and J by 0 bases, with 10 bases left in between. The CDR3 has 13 residues. The CDR3 sequence is CASQRAMNTEAFF. The CDR3 nucleotides are TGTGCCAGCCAAAGAGCTATGAACACTGAAGCTTTCTTT.

The sample holds a few counts of this clone. The CDR3 DNA follows: TGTGCCAGCAGCCAGGGGTACAATGAGCAGTTCTTC. Translation: CASSQGYNEQFF. This chain connects TRBV13 to TRBJ2-1, with D tentatively TRBD1 (6 bases). This CDR3 contains 12 residues. Germline CDR1 is PRHDT and CDR2 is FYEKMQ (reference sequence). V lost 5 bases to trimming and J lost 4 bases, with 6 bases between them.